These 19 T cell receptor beta chains were all obtained from the same sample, sequenced in a study of control samples from healthy donors and cancer patients. Data came from immunoSEQ multiplex PCR; TCRdb stores just in-frame clones and leaves some out. The sample's table shows under 200,000 clones. The sample comprised blood. These receptor sequences come from a woman between 25 and 40 years old in good health.

V is TRBV21-1 and J is TRBJ2-7; the D call of TRBD1 is as the table states it, not checked on the DNA. TRBV21-1 is marked as a pseudogene. The CDR3 covers 16 residues. CDR3 in amino acids: CASSKGRSGGSYEQYF. As DNA, the CDR3 is TGTGCCAGCAGCAAAGGGAGGTCAGGGGGCTCCTACGAGCAGTACTTC.

The chain carries TRBV27 and TRBJ1-6, with D perhaps TRBD1 (6 bases). Trimming removed 6 bases from V and 4 bases from J, with 10 bases in between. Germline CDR1 MNHEY, CDR2 SMNVEV (reference sequence). The CDR3 is made up of 14 amino acids. CDR3 sequence (DNA): TGTGCCAGCAGGCCCGGACAGTATAATTCACCCCTCCACTTT. Its translation is CASRPGQYNSPLHF.

To note about this clone: This sample includes further DNA sequences coding for the same CDR3. This chain joins TRBV7-8 and TRBJ1-1; D is ambiguous. Germline assignment: CDR1 SGHVS and CDR2 FQNEAQ. The V and J ends lost 3 bases and 2 bases respectively, with 7 bases between them. This CDR3 has 13 amino acids. The CDR3 loop reads CASSFGPNTEAFF. The CDR3 region has the DNA TGTGCCAGCAGCTTCGGACCCAACACTGAAGCTTTCTTT.

The V and J genes are TRBV7-8 and TRBJ1-5, with no clear D. There are 14 residues in the CDR3. The germline V gene encodes CDR1 SGHVS and CDR2 FQNEAQ. V lost 3 bases and J lost 1, with 7 bases in between. In DNA, the CDR3 is TGTGCCAGCAGCTTGACGGGGAGCAATCAGCCCCAGCATTTT. Its protein product is CASSLTGSNQPQHF.

The rearrangement uses TRBV18 and TRBJ2-1; D remains ambiguous. This CDR3 region has 11 residues. Germline V CDR1 and CDR2: KGHSH, LQKENI. V was trimmed by 2 bases and J by 7 bases, leaving 3 bases between them. CDR3: CASSPENEQFF. As DNA, the CDR3 is TGTGCCAGCTCACCAGAAAATGAGCAGTTCTTC.

V gene TRBV5-8 combines with J gene TRBJ1-1; TRBD1 agrees at 9 bases. This CDR3 comprises 15 residues. Germline-derived CDR1 and CDR2 are SGHTS and YDEGEE. Trimming cost V 10 bases and J 3 bases; bases outside gene matches: 13. The CDR3 DNA is TGTGCCCTGGGGGGACAGGGTAGTTGGGACACTGAAGCTTTCTTT. Translated: CALGGQGSWDTEAFF.

This rearrangement joins TRBV6-5 to TRBJ1-4; D is unclear. This CDR3 is built from 12 residues. The germline gives CDR1 MNHEY, CDR2 SVGAGI. Trimming removed 7 bases at V and 8 bases at J, with 11 bases between. The CDR3 loop reads CASNHRREKLFF. CDR3 nucleotides: TGTGCCAGCAACCATCGGCGGGAAAAACTGTTTTTT.

In DNA, the CDR3 is TGTGCCAGCAGCCTTAGGGACAGGGGTAAATTTTTT. Amino acids: CASSLRDRGKFF. The rearrangement links TRBV28 to TRBJ1-4; 10 bases fit TRBD1. This CDR3 has 12 residues. Germline V gene lookup returns CDR1 MDHEN and CDR2 SYDVKM. Losses at the gene ends were 6 bases for V and 17 bases for J; bases not matched to a gene: 9.

This chain connects TRBV19 to TRBJ2-1; D is unclear. Germline CDR1 and CDR2: LNHDA and SQIVND (reference sequence). V lost 7 bases and J lost 4, with 11 bases in between. This CDR3 contains 13 residues. This chain's CDR3 is CASKKTRYNEQFF. DNA of the CDR3: TGTGCCAGTAAAAAGACCAGGTACAATGAGCAGTTCTTC.

The chain carries TRBV3-1 (or the pseudogene TRBV3-2) and TRBJ1-6, with D maybe TRBD1 (5 bases). The ends were cut back, 1 base at V and 8 bases at J, with 15 bases in the middle. Germline CDR1 LGHDT, CDR2 YNNKEL (reference sequence). The CDR3 runs 16 residues. Written as DNA, the CDR3 is TGTGCCAGCAGCCAAGTGGGAGGGACTTCATATTCACCCCTCCACTTT. This sequence encodes CASSQVGGTSYSPLHF.

This rearrangement joins TRBV3-1 (or the pseudogene TRBV3-2) to TRBJ1-3; D is perhaps TRBD1 (6 bases). The CDR3 runs 19 residues. Deletions cut 1 base from V and 0 bases from J, with 19 bases between. The V gene's germline CDR1 is LGHDT and CDR2 YNNKEL (reference sequence). CDR3 coding DNA: TGTGCCAGCAGCCAAGTTCTCCGTCAGACAGGTAGCTCTGGAAACACCATATATTTT. Translation: CASSQVLRQTGSSGNTIYF.

The chain has TRBV6-6 and TRBJ1-2; D may be TRBD1 (5 bases). Trimming removed 0 bases from V and 4 bases from J, with 12 bases in between. The germline gives CDR1 MNHNY, CDR2 SVGAGI (reference sequence). The CDR3 sequence is 15 residues long. The chain's CDR3 is CASSYSGQGFYGYTF. In nucleotides, the CDR3 is TGTGCCAGCAGTTACTCAGGCCAGGGTTTCTATGGCTACACCTTC.

V and J are TRBV4-1 and TRBJ1-3; D gene ambiguous. The CDR3 length is 15 residues. Germline lookup yields CDR1 MGHRA and CDR2 YSYEKL. V gave up 4 bases and J gave up 3 bases, with 13 bases separating them. The CDR3 loop is CASSPDGGGGNTIYF. CDR3 sequence (DNA): TGCGCCAGCAGCCCGGATGGAGGCGGTGGAAACACCATATATTTT.

In the case of this clone: The sample holds other DNA sequences that translate to the same CDR3. The V gene is TRBV27, the J gene TRBJ1-6, with 9 bases identical to TRBD1. CDR3 length: 13 residues. V trimming: 6 bases; J trimming: 9 bases; junction bases outside the gene matches: 3. Germline V gene lookup returns CDR1 MNHEY and CDR2 SMNVEV (reference sequence). CDR3 loop: CASSTGGPSPLHF. CDR3 nucleotide sequence: TGTGCCAGCAGCACAGGGGGCCCTTCACCCCTCCACTTT.

The chain links TRBV5-1 to TRBJ2-1, with D tentatively TRBD2 (6 bases). The V and J ends lost 3 bases and 10 bases respectively, with 14 bases between them. Germline values: CDR1 SGHRS, CDR2 YFSETQ. This CDR3 spans 13 amino acids. The CDR3 region is CASSSGLDREQFF. The CDR3 bases are TGCGCCAGCAGCTCGGGACTGGATCGGGAGCAGTTCTTC.

The rearrangement links TRBV7-2 to TRBJ1-1; D not certain. The germline CDR1 and CDR2 sequences are SGHTA and FQGNSA. The CDR3 runs to 13 residues. V lost 6 bases to trimming and J lost 2 bases, with 10 bases between them. The DNA for the CDR3 is TGTGCCAGCAGAACTCAGCGTAACACTGAAGCTTTCTTT. This gives the protein CASRTQRNTEAFF.

CDR3 residues: CASSQEASGVIGETQYF. For the CDR3, the DNA is TGTGCCAGCAGCCAAGAGGCTAGCGGGGTAATAGGAGAGACCCAGTACTTC. The chain links TRBV4-2 to TRBJ2-5; 9 nucleotides line up with TRBD2. The CDR3 runs 17 residues. Germline CDR1 reads LGHNA; CDR2 reads YNFKEQ. The V segment lost 0 bases and the J segment 4 bases; nucleotides outside the gene matches: 9.

The CDR3 here is CASSPGLSGNSPLHF. CDR3 in DNA: TGTGCCAGCTCACCAGGGTTATCAGGGAATTCACCCCTCCACTTT. This chain links TRBV18 with TRBJ1-6, with D maybe TRBD1 (5 bases). This CDR3 is 15 amino acids long. Germline V CDR1 and CDR2: KGHSH, LQKENI. V lost 2 bases and J lost 7, with 12 bases in between.

The chain couples TRBV15 to TRBJ1-5; no reliable D call. This CDR3 is 14 amino acids long. The V end lost 1 base, the J end lost 7 bases, and 11 bases lay between the germline ends. The germline gives CDR1 LNHNV, CDR2 YYDKDF (reference sequence). The DNA of the CDR3 is TGTGCCACCAGCAGAGGTAAGGGCGAACAGCCCCAGCATTTT. Residues: CATSRGKGEQPQHF.